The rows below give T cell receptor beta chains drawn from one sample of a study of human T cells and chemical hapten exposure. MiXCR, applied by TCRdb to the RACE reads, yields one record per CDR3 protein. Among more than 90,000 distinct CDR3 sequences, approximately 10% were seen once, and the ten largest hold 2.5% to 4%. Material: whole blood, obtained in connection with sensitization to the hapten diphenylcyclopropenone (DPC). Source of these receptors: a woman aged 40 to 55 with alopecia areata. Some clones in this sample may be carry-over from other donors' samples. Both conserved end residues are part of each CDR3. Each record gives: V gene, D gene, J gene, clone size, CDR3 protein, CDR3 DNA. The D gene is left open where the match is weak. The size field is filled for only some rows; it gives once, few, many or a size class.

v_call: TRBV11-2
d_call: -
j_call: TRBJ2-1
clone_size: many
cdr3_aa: CASSLVLGHEQFF
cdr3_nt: TGTGCCAGCAGCTTAGTTTTAGGTCATGAGCAGTTCTTC

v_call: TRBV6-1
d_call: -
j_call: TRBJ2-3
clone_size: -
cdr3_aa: CAGTLGGESTQYF
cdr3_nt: TGTGCCGGGACCCTAGGGGGGGAGTCTACGCAGTATTTT

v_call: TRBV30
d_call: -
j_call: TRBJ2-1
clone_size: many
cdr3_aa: CAWSEGYEQFF
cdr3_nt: TGTGCCTGGAGTGAGGGCTATGAGCAGTTCTTC

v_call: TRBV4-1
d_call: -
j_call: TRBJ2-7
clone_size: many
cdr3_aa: CASSQVQPAYEQYF
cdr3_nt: TGCGCCAGCAGCCAAGTACAACCAGCCTACGAGCAGTACTTC

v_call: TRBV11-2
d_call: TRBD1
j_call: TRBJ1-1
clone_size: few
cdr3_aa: CASSPRERGRMTEAFF
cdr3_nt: TGTGCCAGCAGCCCTCGCGAGAGGGGGCGGATGACTGAAGCTTTCTTT

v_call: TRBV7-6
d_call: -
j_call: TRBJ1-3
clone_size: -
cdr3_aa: CASSPGPNSGNTIYF
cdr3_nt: TGTGCCAGCAGCCCGGGACCGAACTCTGGAAACACCATATATTTT

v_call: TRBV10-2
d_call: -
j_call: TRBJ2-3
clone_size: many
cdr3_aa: CASSEPGTGTDTQYF
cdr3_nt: TGCGCCAGCAGTGAGCCTGGAACTGGCACAGATACGCAGTATTTT

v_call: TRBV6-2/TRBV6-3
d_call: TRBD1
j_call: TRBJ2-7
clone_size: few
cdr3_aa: CASSSYQGAYYEQYF
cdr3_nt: TGTGCCAGCAGTTCATACCAGGGGGCCTACTACGAGCAGTACTTC

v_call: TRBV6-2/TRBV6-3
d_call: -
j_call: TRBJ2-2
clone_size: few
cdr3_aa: CASSPRWGVKGTGELFF
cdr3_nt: TGTGCCAGCAGCCCCAGATGGGGGGTAAAGGGCACCGGGGAGCTGTTTTTT

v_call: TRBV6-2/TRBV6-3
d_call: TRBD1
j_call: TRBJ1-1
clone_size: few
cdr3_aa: CASSRTGEGGEAFF
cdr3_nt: TGTGCCAGCAGTAGAACAGGGGAAGGTGGTGAAGCTTTCTTT

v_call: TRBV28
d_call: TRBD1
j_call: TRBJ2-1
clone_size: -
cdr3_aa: CASSLWGQTYNEQFF
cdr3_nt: TGTGCCAGCAGTTTATGGGGACAGACATACAATGAGCAGTTCTTC

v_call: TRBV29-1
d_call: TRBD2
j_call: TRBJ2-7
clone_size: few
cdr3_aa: CSPKTSLAYEQYF
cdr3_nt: TGCAGCCCTAAGACTAGCCTTGCCTACGAGCAGTACTTC

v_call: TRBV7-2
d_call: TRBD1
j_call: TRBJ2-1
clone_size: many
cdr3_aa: CASSRTGFLANEQFF
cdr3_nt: TGTGCCAGCAGTCGGACAGGGTTCCTGGCCAATGAGCAGTTCTTC

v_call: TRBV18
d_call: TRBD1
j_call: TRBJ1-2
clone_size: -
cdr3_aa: CASSPPSQGAGGYTF
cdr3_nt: TGTGCCAGCTCACCACCGTCACAGGGGGCCGGGGGCTACACCTTC

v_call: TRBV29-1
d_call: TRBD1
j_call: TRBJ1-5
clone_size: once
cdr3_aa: CSVKDRGGNQPQHF
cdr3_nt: TGCAGCGTGAAGGACAGGGGAGGCAATCAGCCCCAGCATTTT

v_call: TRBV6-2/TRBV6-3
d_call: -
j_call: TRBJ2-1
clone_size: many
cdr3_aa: CASSFRGRGYNEQFF
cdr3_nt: TGTGCCAGCAGTTTTCGCGGACGCGGGTACAATGAGCAGTTCTTC

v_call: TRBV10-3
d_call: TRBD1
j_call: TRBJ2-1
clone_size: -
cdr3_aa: CAISDPKSGTGFSYNEQFF
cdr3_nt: TGTGCCATCAGTGACCCTAAATCCGGGACAGGGTTCTCCTACAATGAGCAGTTCTTC

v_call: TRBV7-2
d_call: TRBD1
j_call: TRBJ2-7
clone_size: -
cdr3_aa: CASSLGWTGLTDEQYF
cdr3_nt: TGTGCCAGCAGCTTAGGCTGGACAGGGTTAACTGACGAGCAGTACTTC

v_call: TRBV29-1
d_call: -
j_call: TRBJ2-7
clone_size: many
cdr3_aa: CSVVGDTEKSYEQYF
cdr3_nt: TGCAGCGTTGTGGGGGACACCGAGAAGTCCTACGAGCAGTACTTC

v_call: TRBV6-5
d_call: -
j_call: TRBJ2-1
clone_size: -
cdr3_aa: CASSPDRTLDNEQFF
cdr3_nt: TGTGCCAGCAGTCCAGACAGGACCCTTGACAATGAGCAGTTCTTC

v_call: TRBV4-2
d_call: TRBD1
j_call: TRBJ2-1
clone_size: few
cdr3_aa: CASSQDRGSEQFF
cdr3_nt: TGTGCCAGCAGCCAGGACAGGGGAAGTGAGCAGTTCTTC

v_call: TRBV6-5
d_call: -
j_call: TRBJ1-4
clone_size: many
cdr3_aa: CASSPLEGGITTNEKLFF
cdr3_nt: TGTGCCAGCAGTCCTTTGGAGGGGGGCATAACAACTAATGAAAAACTGTTTTTT

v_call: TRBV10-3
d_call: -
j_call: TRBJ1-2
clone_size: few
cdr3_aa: CAISPGDYGYTF
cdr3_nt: TGTGCCATCAGTCCAGGTGACTATGGCTACACCTTC

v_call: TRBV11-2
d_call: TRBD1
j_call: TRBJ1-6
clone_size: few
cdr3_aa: CASSLTGTGFSPLHF
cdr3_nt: TGTGCCAGCAGCTTGACCGGGACAGGGTTTTCACCCCTCCACTTT

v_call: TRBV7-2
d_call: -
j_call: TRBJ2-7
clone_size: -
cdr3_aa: CASSLVGGNEQYF
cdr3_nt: TGTGCCAGCAGCTTAGTGGGCGGGAATGAGCAGTACTTC

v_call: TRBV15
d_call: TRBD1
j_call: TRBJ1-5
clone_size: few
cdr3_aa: CATSGGQGASPNQPQHF
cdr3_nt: TGTGCCACCAGCGGAGGACAGGGGGCTTCCCCCAATCAGCCCCAGCATTTT

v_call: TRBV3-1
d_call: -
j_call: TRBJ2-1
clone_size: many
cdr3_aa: CASSLRGGDEQFF
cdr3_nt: TGTGCCAGCAGCCTAAGGGGGGGAGATGAGCAGTTCTTC

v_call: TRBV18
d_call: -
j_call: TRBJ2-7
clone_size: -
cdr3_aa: CASSRTGTATREQYF
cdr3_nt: TGTGCCAGCTCACGCACCGGGACCGCGACGCGCGAGCAGTACTTC

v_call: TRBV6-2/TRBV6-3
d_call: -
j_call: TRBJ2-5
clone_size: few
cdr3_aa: CASSYSPRQETQYF
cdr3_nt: TGTGCCAGCAGTTACTCGCCCAGGCAAGAGACCCAGTACTTC

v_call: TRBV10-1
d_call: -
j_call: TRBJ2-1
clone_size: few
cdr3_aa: CASSESWGQNNEQFF
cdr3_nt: TGCGCCAGCAGTGAGTCTTGGGGGCAGAACAATGAGCAGTTCTTC

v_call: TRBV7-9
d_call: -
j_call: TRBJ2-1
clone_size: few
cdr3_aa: CASSLAGAWGSYNEQFF
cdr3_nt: TGTGCCAGCAGCTTAGCGGGAGCGTGGGGCTCCTACAATGAGCAGTTCTTC

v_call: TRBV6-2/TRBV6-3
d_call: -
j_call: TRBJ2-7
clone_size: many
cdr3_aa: CASASGRVSTYEQYF
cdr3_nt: TGTGCCAGCGCGTCCGGACGGGTTTCAACCTACGAGCAGTACTTC

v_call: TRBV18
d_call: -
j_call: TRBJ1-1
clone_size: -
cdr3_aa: CASSARLDTEAFF
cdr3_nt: TGTGCCAGCTCAGCTCGGCTTGACACTGAAGCTTTCTTT

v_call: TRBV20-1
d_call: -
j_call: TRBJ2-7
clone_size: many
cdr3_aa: CSARPARVVYEQYF
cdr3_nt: TGCAGTGCTAGGCCGGCCAGGGTGGTCTACGAGCAGTACTTC

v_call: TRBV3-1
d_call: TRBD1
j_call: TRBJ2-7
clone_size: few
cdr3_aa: CASEETGGAYEQYF
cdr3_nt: TGTGCCAGCGAGGAGACAGGGGGCGCATACGAGCAGTACTTC

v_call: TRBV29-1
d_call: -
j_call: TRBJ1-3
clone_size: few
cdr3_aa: CSVEYTIYF
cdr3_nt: TGCAGCGTTGAGTACACCATATATTTT

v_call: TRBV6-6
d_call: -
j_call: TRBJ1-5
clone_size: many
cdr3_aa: CASSPGEPQHF
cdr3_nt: TGTGCCAGCAGCCCCGGAGAGCCCCAGCATTTT

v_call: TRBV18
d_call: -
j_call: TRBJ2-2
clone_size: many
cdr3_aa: CASSAGTGGITGELFF
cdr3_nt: TGTGCCAGCTCAGCGGGCACAGGAGGTATAACCGGGGAGCTGTTTTTT

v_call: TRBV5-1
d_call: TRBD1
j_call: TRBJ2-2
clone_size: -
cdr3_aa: CASSPGQGNSLFF
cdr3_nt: TGCGCCAGCAGTCCGGGACAGGGGAATTCGCTGTTTTTT

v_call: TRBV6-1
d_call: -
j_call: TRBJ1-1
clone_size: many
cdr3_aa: CASSAANTEAFF
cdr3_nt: TGTGCCAGCAGTGCAGCGAACACTGAAGCTTTCTTT

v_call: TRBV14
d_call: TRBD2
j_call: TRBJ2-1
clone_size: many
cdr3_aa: CASSQEGAGGWYNEQFF
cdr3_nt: TGTGCCAGCAGCCAAGAGGGAGCGGGAGGATGGTACAATGAGCAGTTCTTC